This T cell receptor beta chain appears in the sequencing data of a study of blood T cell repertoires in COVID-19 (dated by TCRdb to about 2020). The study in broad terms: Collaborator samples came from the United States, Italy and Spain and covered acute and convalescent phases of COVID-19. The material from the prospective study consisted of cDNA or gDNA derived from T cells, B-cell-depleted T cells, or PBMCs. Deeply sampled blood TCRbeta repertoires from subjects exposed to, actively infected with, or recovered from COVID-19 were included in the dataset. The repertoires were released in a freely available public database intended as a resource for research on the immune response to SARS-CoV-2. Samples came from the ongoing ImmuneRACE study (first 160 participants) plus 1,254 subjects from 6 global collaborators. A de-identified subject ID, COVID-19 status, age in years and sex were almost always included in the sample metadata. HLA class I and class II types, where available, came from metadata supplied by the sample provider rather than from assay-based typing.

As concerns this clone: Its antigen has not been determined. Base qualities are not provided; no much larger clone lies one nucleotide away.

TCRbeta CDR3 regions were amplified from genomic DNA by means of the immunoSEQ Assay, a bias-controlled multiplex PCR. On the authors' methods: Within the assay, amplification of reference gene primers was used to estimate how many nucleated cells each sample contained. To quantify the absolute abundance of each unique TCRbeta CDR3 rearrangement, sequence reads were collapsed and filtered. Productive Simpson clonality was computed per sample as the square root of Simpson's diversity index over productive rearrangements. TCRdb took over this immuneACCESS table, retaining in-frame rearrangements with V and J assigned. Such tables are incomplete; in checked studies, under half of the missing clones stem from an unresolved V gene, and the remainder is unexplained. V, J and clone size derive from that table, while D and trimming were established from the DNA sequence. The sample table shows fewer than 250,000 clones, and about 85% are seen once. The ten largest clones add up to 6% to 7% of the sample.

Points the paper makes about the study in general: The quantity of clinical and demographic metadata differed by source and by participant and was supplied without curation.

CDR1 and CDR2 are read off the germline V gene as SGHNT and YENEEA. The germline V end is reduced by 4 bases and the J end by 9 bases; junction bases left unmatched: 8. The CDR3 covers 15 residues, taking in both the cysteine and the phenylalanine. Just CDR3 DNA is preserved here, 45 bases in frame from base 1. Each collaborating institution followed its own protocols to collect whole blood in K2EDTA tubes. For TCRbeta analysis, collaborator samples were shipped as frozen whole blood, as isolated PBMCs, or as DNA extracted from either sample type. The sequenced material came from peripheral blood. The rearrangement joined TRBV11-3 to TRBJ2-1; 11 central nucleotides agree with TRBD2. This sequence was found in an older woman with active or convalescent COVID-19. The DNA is TGTGCCAGCAGCTCCCGGACTAGCGGGTTTGGTGAGCAGTTCTTC. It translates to CASSSRTSGFGEQFF.